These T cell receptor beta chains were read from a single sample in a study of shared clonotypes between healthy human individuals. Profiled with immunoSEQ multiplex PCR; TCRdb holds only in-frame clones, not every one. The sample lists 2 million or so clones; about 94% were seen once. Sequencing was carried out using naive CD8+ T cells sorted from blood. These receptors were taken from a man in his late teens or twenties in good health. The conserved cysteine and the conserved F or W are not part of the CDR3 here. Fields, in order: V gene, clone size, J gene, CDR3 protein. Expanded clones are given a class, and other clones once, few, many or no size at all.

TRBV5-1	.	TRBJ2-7	ASSLGAGEQY
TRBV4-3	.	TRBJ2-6	ASSQLAVGSGANVLT
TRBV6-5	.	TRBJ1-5	ASRQGNQPQH
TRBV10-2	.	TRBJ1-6	ASSDSYNSPLH
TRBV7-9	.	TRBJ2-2	ASNLGLANTGELF
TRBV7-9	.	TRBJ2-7	ASSGWGTGNYEQY
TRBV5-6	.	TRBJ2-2	ASSPPNTGELF
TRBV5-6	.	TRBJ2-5	ASSWEGSVETQY
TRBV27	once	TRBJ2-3	ASSSGREVIGTDTQY
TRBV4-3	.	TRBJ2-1	ASSQEGTSGRALLYNEQF
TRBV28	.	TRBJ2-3	ASSPDPHDTQY
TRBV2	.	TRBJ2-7	ASSETDPYEQY
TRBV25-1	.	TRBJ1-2	ASATGAKDGYT
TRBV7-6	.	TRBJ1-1	ASSFQTGWDTEAF
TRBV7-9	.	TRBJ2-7	ASSLEFGTSGAYEQY
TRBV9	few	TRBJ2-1	ASSVGGGAYNEQF
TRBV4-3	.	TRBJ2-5	ASSQVLAGIQETQY
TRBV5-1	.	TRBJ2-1	ASSLSTGSYNEQF
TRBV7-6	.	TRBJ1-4	ASSSDRHLGEKLF
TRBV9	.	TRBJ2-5	ASSVGLTTGLWETQY
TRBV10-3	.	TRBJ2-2	AISDPSFPGELF
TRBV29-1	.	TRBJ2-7	SVVHRDRPYEQY
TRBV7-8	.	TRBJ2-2	ASSLFSGTGELF
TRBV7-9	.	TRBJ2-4	ASSSSGTSGRGAKNIQY
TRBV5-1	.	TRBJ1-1	ASSPDGQRNTEAF
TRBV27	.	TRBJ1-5	ASTSIGQGRMGSKPQH
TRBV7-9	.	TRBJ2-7	ASSSQPGQGSDEQY
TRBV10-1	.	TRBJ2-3	ASSELAGGADTQY
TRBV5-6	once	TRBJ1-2	ASSLLPQGWDYGYT
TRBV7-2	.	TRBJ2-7	ASSLGMGLHEQY
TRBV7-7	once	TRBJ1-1	ASSLGQNTEAF
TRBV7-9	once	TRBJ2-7	ASSPPGYEQY
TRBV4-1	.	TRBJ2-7	ASSLTGLDYEQY
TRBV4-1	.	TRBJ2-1	ASSQVSQGNEQF
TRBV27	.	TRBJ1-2	ASSPLDSNYGYT
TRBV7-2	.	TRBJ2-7	ASTYQTGWTEQY
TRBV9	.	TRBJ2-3	ASSVLGSGADTQY
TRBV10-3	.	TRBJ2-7	AISEEGYEQY
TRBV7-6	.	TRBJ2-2	ASSLEASAGELF
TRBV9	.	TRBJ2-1	ASSGTSGNEQF
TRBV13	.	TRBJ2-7	ASSIYRQGSEQY
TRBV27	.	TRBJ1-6	ASSLSWTRSPLH
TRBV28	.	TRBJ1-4	ASSLREKLF
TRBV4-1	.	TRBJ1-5	ASSQEQGVQPQH
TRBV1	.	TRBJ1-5	TSSQPLPPSRGSNQPQH
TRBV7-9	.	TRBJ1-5	ASSRQSQSQH
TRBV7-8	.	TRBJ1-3	ASSLAGTGITDTIY
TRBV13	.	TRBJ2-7	ASSLRRGSSYEQY
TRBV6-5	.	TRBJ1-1	ASSYRGEAF
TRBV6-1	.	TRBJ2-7	ASSENRDRGHEQY
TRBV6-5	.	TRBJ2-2	ASSPMFEEELF
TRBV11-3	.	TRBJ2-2	ASSRREDTGELF
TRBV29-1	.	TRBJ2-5	SVGTDRGGRETQY
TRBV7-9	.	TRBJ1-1	ASRLTGGGEAF
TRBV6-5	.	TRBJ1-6	ASSYGGPNNSPLH
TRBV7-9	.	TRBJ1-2	ASRGDLVSYT